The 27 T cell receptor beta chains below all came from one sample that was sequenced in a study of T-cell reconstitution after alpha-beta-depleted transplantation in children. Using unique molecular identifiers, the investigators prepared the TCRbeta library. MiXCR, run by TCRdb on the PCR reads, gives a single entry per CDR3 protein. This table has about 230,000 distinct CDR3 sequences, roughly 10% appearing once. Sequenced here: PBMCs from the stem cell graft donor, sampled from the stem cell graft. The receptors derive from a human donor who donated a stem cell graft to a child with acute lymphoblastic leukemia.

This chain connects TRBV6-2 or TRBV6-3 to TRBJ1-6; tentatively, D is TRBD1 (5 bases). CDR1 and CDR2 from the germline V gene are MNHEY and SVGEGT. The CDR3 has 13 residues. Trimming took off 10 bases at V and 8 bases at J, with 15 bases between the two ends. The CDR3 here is CATSEGRYSPLHF. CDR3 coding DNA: TGTGCCACCTCTGAGGGGAGATATTCACCCCTCCACTTT.

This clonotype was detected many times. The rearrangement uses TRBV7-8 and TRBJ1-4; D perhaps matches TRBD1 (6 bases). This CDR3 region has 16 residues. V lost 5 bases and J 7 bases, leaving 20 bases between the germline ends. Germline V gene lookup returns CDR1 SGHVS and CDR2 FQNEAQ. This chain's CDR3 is CASSQGAAGEAEKLFF. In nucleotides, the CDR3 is TGTGCCAGCAGCCAAGGGGCGGCAGGGGAAGCTGAAAAACTGTTTTTT. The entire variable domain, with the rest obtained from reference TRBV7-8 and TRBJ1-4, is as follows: GAGVSQSPRYKVAKRGQDVALRCDPISGHVSLFWYQQALGQGPEFLTYFQNEAQLDKSGLPSDRFFAERPEGSVSTLKIQRTQQEDSAVYLCASSQGAAGEAEKLFFGSGTQLSVL.

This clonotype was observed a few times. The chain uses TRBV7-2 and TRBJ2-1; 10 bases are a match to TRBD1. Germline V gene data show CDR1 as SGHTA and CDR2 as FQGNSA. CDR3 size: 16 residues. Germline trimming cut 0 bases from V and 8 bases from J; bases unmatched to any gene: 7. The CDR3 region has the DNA TGTGCCAGCAGCTTAGCCGGGACAGGGGTTCAGGATGAGCAGTTCTTC. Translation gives CASSLAGTGVQDEQFF.

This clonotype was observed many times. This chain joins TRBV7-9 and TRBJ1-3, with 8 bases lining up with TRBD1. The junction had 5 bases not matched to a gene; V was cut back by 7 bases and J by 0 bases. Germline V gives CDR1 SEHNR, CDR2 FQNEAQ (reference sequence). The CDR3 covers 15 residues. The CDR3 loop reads CASTRDRPSGNTIYF. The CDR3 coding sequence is TGTGCCAGCACTAGGGACAGGCCCTCTGGAAACACCATATATTTT. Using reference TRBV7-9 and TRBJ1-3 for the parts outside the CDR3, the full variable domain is DTGVSQNPRHKITKRGQNVTFRCDPISEHNRLYWYRQTLGQGPEFLTYFQNEAQLEKSRLLSDRFSAERPKGSFSTLEIQRTEQGDSAMYLCASTRDRPSGNTIYFGEGSWLTVV.

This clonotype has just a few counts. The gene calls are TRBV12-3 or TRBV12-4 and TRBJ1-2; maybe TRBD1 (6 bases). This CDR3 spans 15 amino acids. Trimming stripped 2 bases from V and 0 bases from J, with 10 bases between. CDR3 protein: CASSLSRTANYGYTF. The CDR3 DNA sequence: TGTGCCAGCAGTTTATCTAGGACAGCTAACTATGGCTACACCTTC.

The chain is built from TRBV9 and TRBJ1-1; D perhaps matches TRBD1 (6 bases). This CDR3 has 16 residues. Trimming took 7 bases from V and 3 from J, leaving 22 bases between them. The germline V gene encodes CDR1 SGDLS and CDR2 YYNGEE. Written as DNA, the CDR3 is TGTGCCAGCCGCCCCAGCGGGGCAGGGGTGGACACTGAAGCTTTCTTT. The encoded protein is CASRPSGAGVDTEAFF. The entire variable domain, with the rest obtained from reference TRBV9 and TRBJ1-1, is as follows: DSGVTQTPKHLITATGQRVTLRCSPRSGDLSVYWYQQSLDQGLQFLIQYYNGEERAKGNILERFSAQQFPDLHSELNLSSLELGDSALYFCASRPSGAGVDTEAFFGQGTRLTVV.

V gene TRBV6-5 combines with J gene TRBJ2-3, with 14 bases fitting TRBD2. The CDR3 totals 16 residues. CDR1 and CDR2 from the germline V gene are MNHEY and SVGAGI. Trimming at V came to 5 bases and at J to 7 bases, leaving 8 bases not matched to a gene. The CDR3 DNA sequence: TGTGCCAGCAGTCCGACTAGCGGGGGGGCAGCCTATACGCAGTATTTT. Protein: CASSPTSGGAAYTQYF.

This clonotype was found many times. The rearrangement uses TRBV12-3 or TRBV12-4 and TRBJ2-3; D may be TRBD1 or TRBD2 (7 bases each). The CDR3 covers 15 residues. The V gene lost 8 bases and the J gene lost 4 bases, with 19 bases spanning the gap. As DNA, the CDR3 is TGTGCCAGCCGGCAGCCAGGGGGGGCCGCAGATACGCAGTATTTT. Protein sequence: CASRQPGGAADTQYF.

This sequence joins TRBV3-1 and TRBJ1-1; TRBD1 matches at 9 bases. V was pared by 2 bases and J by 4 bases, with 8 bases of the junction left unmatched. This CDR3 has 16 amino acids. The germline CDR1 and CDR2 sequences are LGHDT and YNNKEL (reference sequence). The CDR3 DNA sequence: TGTGCCAGCAGCCAAATCACCGGGACAGGGAGCACTGAAGCTTTCTTT. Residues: CASSQITGTGSTEAFF.

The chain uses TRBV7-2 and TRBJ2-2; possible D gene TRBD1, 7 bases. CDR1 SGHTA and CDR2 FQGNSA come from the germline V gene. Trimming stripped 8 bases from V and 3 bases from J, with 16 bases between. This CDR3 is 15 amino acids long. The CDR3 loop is CASRRGQAYTGELFF. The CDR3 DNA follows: TGTGCCAGCCGGAGGGGGCAGGCCTACACCGGGGAGCTGTTTTTT.

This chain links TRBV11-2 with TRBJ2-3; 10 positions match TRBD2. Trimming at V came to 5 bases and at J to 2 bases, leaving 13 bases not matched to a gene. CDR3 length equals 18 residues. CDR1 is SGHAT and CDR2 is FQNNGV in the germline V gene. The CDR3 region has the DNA TGTGCCAGCAGCCCCGGCGGGCTAGCGGGGGCCCACACAGATACGCAGTATTTT. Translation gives CASSPGGLAGAHTDTQYF.

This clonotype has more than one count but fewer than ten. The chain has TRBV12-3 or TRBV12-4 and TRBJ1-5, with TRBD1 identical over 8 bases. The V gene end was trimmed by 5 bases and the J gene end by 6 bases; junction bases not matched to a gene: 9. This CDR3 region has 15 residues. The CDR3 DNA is TGTGCCAGCAGTCGGACCGGACAGGGATTTCAGCCCCAGCATTTT. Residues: CASSRTGQGFQPQHF.

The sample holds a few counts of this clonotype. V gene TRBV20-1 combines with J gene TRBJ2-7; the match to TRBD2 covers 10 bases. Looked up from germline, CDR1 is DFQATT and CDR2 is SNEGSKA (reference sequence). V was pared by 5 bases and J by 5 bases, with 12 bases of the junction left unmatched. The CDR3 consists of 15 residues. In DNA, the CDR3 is TGCAGTGCTCTAAGTACCGGGACTAGCGCCGACGAGCAGTACTTC. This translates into CSALSTGTSADEQYF.

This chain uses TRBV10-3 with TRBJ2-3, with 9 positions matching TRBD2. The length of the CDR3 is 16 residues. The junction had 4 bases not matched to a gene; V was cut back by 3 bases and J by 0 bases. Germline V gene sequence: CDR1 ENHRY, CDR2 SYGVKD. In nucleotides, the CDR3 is TGTGCCATCAGTGATTGGAGCGGGGGGAGCACAGATACGCAGTATTTT. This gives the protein CAISDWSGGSTDTQYF.

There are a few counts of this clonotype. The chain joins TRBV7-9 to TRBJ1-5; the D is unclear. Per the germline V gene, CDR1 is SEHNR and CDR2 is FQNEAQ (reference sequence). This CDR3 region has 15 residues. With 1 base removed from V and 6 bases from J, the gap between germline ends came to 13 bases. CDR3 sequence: CASSLDGANGQPQHF. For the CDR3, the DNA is TGTGCCAGCAGCTTAGACGGTGCAAATGGTCAGCCCCAGCATTTT.

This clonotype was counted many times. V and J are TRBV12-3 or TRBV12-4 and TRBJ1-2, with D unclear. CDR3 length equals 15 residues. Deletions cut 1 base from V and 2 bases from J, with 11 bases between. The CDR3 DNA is TGTGCCAGCAGTTTAGGCCAAGGCAGCAACTATGGCTACACCTTC. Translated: CASSLGQGSNYGYTF.

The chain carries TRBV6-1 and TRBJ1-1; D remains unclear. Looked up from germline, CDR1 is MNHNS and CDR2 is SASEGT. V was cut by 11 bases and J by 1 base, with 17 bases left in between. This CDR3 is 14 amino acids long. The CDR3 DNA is TGTGCCGCCATTTCACAGAGCAAGAACACTGAAGCTTTCTTT. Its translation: CAAISQSKNTEAFF.

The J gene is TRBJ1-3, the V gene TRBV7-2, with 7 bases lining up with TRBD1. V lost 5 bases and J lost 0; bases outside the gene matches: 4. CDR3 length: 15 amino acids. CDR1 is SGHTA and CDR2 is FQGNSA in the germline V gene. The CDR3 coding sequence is TGTGCCAGCAGCCCGAACAGGGGCTCTGGAAACACCATATATTTT. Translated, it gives CASSPNRGSGNTIYF.

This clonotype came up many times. The CDR3 protein is CASDLSRGGNQPQHF. The CDR3 DNA follows: TGTGCCAGCGACCTCTCCCGAGGAGGTAACCAGCCCCAGCATTTT. The chain joins TRBV6-5 to TRBJ1-5; D is ambiguous. Looked up from germline, CDR1 is MNHEY and CDR2 is SVGAGI. V lost 8 bases to trimming and J lost 7 bases, with 21 bases between them. This CDR3 comprises 15 residues.

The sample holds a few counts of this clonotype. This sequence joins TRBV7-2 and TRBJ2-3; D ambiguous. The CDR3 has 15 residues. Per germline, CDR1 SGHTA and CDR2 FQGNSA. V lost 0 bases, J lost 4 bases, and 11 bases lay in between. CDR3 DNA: TGTGCCAGCAGCTTAGCGGAGCGCTGGGCAGATACGCAGTATTTT. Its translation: CASSLAERWADTQYF.

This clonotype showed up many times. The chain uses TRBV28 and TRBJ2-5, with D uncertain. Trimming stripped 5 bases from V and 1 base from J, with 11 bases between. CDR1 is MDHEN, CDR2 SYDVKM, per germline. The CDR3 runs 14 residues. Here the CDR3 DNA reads TGTGCCAGCAGTCCCACCCAGGTCCAAGAGACCCAGTACTTC. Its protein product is CASSPTQVQETQYF.

CDR3 nucleotides: TGTGCCAGTAGTGTCCGGGTTATCACCGGGGAGCTGTTTTTT. Translation: CASSVRVITGELFF. The rearrangement joins TRBV19 to TRBJ2-2; D unclear. Germline values: CDR1 LNHDA, CDR2 SQIVND (reference sequence). The CDR3 is made up of 14 amino acids. Trimming left V 5 bases short and J 4 bases short, with 11 bases between.

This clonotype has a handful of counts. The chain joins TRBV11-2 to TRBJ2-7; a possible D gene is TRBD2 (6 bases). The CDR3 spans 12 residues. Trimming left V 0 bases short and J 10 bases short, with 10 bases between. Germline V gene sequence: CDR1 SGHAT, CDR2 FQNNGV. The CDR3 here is CASSLERGVQYF. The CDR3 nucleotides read TGTGCCAGCAGCTTAGAGCGCGGGGTCCAGTACTTC. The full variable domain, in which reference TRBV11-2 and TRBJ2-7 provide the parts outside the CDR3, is EAGVAQSPRYKIIEKRQSVAFWCNPISGHATLYWYQQILGQGPKLLIQFQNNGVVDDSQLPKDRFSAERLKGVDSTLKIQPAKLEDSAVYLCASSLERGVQYFGPGTRLTVT.

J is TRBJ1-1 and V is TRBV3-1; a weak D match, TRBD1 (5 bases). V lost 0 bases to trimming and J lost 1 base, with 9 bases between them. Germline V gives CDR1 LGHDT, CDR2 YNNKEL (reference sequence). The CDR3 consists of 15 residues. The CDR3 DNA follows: TGTGCCAGCAGCCAAGAAGGGGTTGGGAACACTGAAGCTTTCTTT. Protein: CASSQEGVGNTEAFF.

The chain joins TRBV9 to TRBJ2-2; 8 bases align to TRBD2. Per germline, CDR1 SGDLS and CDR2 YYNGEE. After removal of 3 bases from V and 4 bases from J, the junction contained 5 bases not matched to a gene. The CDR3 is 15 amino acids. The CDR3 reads CASSGRGGFTGELFF. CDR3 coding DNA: TGTGCCAGCAGCGGACGGGGGGGCTTCACCGGGGAGCTGTTTTTT.

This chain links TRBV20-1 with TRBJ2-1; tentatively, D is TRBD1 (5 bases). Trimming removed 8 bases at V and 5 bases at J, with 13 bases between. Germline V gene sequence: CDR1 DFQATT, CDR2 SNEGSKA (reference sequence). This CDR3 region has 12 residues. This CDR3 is CSSRTWDNEQFF. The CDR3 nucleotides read TGCAGTTCACGGACATGGGACAATGAGCAGTTCTTC.

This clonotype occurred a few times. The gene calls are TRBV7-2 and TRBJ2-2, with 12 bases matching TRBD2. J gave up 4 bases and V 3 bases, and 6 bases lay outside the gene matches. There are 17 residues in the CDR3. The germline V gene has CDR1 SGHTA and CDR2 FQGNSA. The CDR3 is CASSFRTSGAFTGELFF. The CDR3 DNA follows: TGTGCCAGCAGCTTCCGGACTAGCGGGGCCTTCACCGGGGAGCTGTTTTTT. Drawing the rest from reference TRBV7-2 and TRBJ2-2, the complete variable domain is GAGVSQSPSNKVTEKGKDVELRCDPISGHTALYWYRQSLGQGLEFLIYFQGNSAPDKSGLPSDRFSAERTGGSVSTLTIQRTQQEDSAVYLCASSFRTSGAFTGELFFGEGSRLTVL.